This T cell receptor beta chain was sequenced during a study of T-cell reconstitution after alpha-beta-depleted transplantation in children (dated by TCRdb to 2016 to 2018). Regarding the study in general: Using TCR repertoire profiling, the study quantitatively followed how T-cell immune reconstitution unfolded in children after TCRalphabeta/CD19-depleted allogeneic hematopoietic cell transplantation.

Trimming at the junction amounts to 1 base on V and 0 bases on J, and the germline ends lie 13 bases apart. As encoded in the germline V gene (reference sequence), CDR1 is DFQATT while CDR2 is SNEGSKA. The CDR3 starts with the cysteine, ends with the phenylalanine, and has 16 residues. CDR3 DNA is the only sequence kept; it has 48 bases, read in frame from the first base. This clonotype has just a few counts. What antigen it recognizes has not been identified. No much larger clonotype is one base removed from it; base qualities were not supplied. Libraries were built with PCR. The sequencer was an Illumina HiSeq 2500. TCR library preparation used molecular barcoding, with unique molecular identifiers applied to normalize quantification of the TCRbeta repertoire. The public reads were reanalyzed by TCRdb: fastp trimming at Q25, MiXCR alignment, in-frame beta chains only. Rows with one shared CDR3 protein collapse into an entry with the most common genes and DNA. The sample table holds about 230,000 distinct CDR3 sequences, of which approximately 9.5% were seen once. The ten largest clones add up to around 6.2% of the sample.

This TCR was recovered from a human donor who donated a stem cell graft to a child with acute lymphoblastic leukemia. The starting material was PBMCs from the stem cell graft donor, obtained from the stem cell graft. The chain uses TRBV20-1 and TRBJ2-4; a tentative D call is TRBD1 (5 bases match). The DNA reads TGCAGTGCTAGAGCCAGGGTCTGGGGAGCCAAAAACATTCAGTACTTC. It specifies CSARARVWGAKNIQYF.